The 8 T cell receptor beta chains reported below all come from one sample, sequenced in a study of T-cell memory formation after mild COVID-19. TCRdb used MiXCR to reprocess the 5' RACE reads, holding one entry per CDR3 protein. The table has about 88,000 distinct CDR3 sequences, roughly 25% seen once. Sequencing input: PBMCs or a T cell subset sorted from them (not recorded which). The source of these receptors is a man in his late teens or twenties who had mild COVID-19 (a few samples of this study predate the infection). Cell type and time point are not known.

This clonotype turned up a few times. The J gene is TRBJ2-5, the V gene TRBV27; D tentatively fits TRBD1 or TRBD2 (5 bases each). This CDR3 is 16 amino acids long. Germline CDR1 is MNHEY and CDR2 is SMNVEV (reference sequence). V was cut by 1 base and J by 2 bases, with 14 bases left in between. The CDR3 DNA reads as TGTGCCAGCAGTTTATACCCCCCGGGGCTGCAAGAGACCCAGTACTTC. It yields the protein CASSLYPPGLQETQYF.

Only a few counts were recorded for this clonotype. In nucleotides, the CDR3 is TGCAGTGCTAGAGCGGTTCTCGACGGCACTGAAGCTTTCTTT. It yields the protein CSARAVLDGTEAFF. The chain has TRBV20-1 and TRBJ1-1, with D uncertain. Trimming removed 1 base from V and 4 bases from J, with 13 bases in between. Germline CDR1 and CDR2: DFQATT and SNEGSKA (reference sequence). This CDR3 spans 14 amino acids.

The chain uses TRBV5-5 and TRBJ1-5, with 8 nucleotides matching TRBD1. The CDR3 loop spans 14 amino acids. J gave up 10 bases and V 2 bases, and 8 bases lay outside the gene matches. The germline gives CDR1 SGHKS, CDR2 YYEKEE (reference sequence). For the CDR3, the DNA is TGTGCCAGCAGCTTCGAAGGACAGGGCCAACCCCAGCATTTT. This codes for CASSFEGQGQPQHF.

This clonotype was seen ten or more times. This chain links TRBV4-2 with TRBJ1-2, with 10 bases fitting TRBD1. The germline CDR1 and CDR2 sequences are LGHNA and YNFKEQ. V dropped 0 bases and J dropped 4; count of bases not matched to a gene: 11. This CDR3 region has 18 residues. The CDR3 DNA is TGTGCCAGCAGCCAAGAGCCTGGTGGGACAGGGGTTGGCTATGGCTACACCTTC. Protein sequence: CASSQEPGGTGVGYGYTF.

The V call is TRBV2, the J call TRBJ2-3, with 8 nucleotides matching TRBD2. CDR3 length: 15 residues. The V gene's germline CDR1 is SNHLY and CDR2 FYNNEI. V lost 7 bases, J lost 2 bases, and 8 bases stayed unmatched. CDR3 sequence: CASKGGGPTTDTQYF. In DNA, the CDR3 is TGTGCCAGCAAAGGCGGGGGGCCCACCACAGATACGCAGTATTTT.

This chain links TRBV9 with TRBJ2-5; D gene uncertain. Germline CDR1 SGDLS, CDR2 YYNGEE. The CDR3 sequence is 15 residues long. Trimming removed 0 bases from V and 1 base from J, with 10 bases in between. The CDR3 bases are TGTGCCAGCAGCGTAGTACCGGGCATCCAAGAGACCCAGTACTTC. Protein product: CASSVVPGIQETQYF. Together with reference TRBV9 and TRBJ2-5, the CDR3 gives the full variable domain: DSGVTQTPKHLITATGQRVTLRCSPRSGDLSVYWYQQSLDQGLQFLIQYYNGEERAKGNILERFSAQQFPDLHSELNLSSLELGDSALYFCASSVVPGIQETQYFGPGTRLLVL.

The chain has TRBV28 and TRBJ1-2; TRBD1 agrees at 7 bases. Unmatched junction bases numbered 15, after V lost 2 bases and J lost 6 bases. In germline, CDR1 is MDHEN, CDR2 SYDVKM. The CDR3 extends over 17 amino acids. CDR3 amino acids: CASSLVRNRQGRDGYTF. The CDR3 DNA reads as TGTGCCAGCAGTTTAGTCCGTAACAGACAGGGAAGAGATGGCTACACCTTC.

V usage is TRBV7-9 and J usage is TRBJ1-1; D is uncertain. This CDR3 comprises 14 residues. V lost 9 bases and J 4 bases, leaving 18 bases between the germline ends. Looked up from germline, CDR1 is SEHNR and CDR2 is FQNEAQ (reference sequence). The CDR3, as DNA: TGTGCCAGTTATCCCAGGTCCCGGGGCACTGAAGCTTTCTTT. It specifies CASYPRSRGTEAFF. Supplemented by reference TRBV7-9 and TRBJ1-1, the full variable domain reads DTGVSQNPRHKITKRGQNVTFRCDPISEHNRLYWYRQTLGQGPEFLTYFQNEAQLEKSRLLSDRFSAERPKGSFSTLEIQRTEQGDSAMYLCASYPRSRGTEAFFGQGTRLTVV.